Presented here are 11 T cell receptor beta chains from one specimen sequenced in a study of response to subunit inactivated influenza vaccine. Via MiXCR, TCRdb re-called the RT-PCR reads, giving one row per CDR3 protein. The sample includes some 540,000 distinct CDR3 sequences, around a quarter of them seen just once. A further study also used this sample, focusing on T cells expressing NK-cell markers. That report notes: TCR beta libraries carry UMIs added by 5'RACE template switching.

Here the sequenced sample was CD4+ T cells sorted from PBMCs, taken about 11 days after vaccination. Source of these receptors: a man aged 45 to 65 who received an inactivated influenza vaccine.

The chain carries TRBV7-2 and TRBJ1-1, with D possibly TRBD1 on 6 matching bases. The germline CDR1 and CDR2 sequences are SGHTA and FQGNSA. Between the trimmed V and J ends, which lost 5 bases and 5 bases, there was a span of 12 bases. The CDR3 loop spans 13 amino acids. The chain's CDR3 is CASSTTGFTEAFF. The CDR3, as DNA: TGTGCCAGCAGCACCACAGGGTTTACTGAAGCTTTCTTT. Together with reference TRBV7-2 and TRBJ1-1, the CDR3 gives the full variable domain: GAGVSQSPSNKVTEKGKDVELRCDPISGHTALYWYRQSLGQGLEFLIYFQGNSAPDKSGLPSDRFSAERTGGSVSTLTIQRTQQEDSAVYLCASSTTGFTEAFFGQGTRLTVV.

The rearrangement joins TRBV10-3 to TRBJ1-1; no reliable D call. The germline CDR1 and CDR2 sequences are ENHRY and SYGVKD. The CDR3 covers 14 residues. V lost 4 bases and J 1 base, leaving 10 bases between the germline ends. The DNA for the CDR3 is TGTGCCATCAGTGTCCAGGTGGGGAACACTGAAGCTTTCTTT. It is translated as CAISVQVGNTEAFF.

The chain couples TRBV7-9 to TRBJ1-2; D is perhaps TRBD1 (6 bases). Germline V gene lookup returns CDR1 SEHNR and CDR2 FQNEAQ (reference sequence). The ends were cut back, 0 bases at V and 8 bases at J, with 13 bases in the middle. This CDR3 has 14 residues. CDR3 sequence: CASSLAVAGAGYTF. The CDR3 bases are TGTGCCAGCAGCTTAGCCGTGGCAGGGGCCGGCTACACCTTC.

The CDR3 DNA sequence: TGTGCCAGCACCGACGGGGGGGGATACTACAATGAGCAGTTCTTC. The encoded protein is CASTDGGGYYNEQFF. V and J are TRBV6-2 or TRBV6-3 and TRBJ2-1; 8 nucleotides match TRBD2. Losses at the gene ends were 7 bases for V and 3 bases for J; bases not matched to a gene: 8. The CDR3 sequence is 15 residues long. Germline CDR1 MNHEY, CDR2 SVGEGT.

This clonotype was observed a few times. The chain joins TRBV10-3 to TRBJ2-5; 7 bases align to TRBD2. The ends lost 3 bases at V and 4 bases at J; junction bases unmatched: 5. The length of the CDR3 is 14 residues. Germline-derived CDR1 and CDR2 are ENHRY and SYGVKD. CDR3 nucleotides: TGTGCCATCAGTGATAGGACTAGGAGAGAGACCCAGTACTTC. This gives the protein CAISDRTRRETQYF.

Only a few counts were recorded for this clonotype. The chain joins TRBV27 to TRBJ1-5; unclear D gene. V was cut by 0 bases and J by 6 bases, with 6 bases left in between. CDR1 MNHEY and CDR2 SMNVEV come from the germline V gene (reference sequence). CDR3 size: 13 residues. In DNA form, the CDR3 reads TGTGCCAGCAGTTTATCGTACGGTCAGCCCCAGCATTTT. Amino acids: CASSLSYGQPQHF.

In this sample, this clonotype turned up a few times. This rearrangement joins TRBV20-1 to TRBJ2-1, with 12 bases fitting TRBD2. V was clipped by 1 base and J by 9 bases; unmatched bases: 16. CDR1 is DFQATT, CDR2 SNEGSKA, per germline (reference sequence). CDR3 length equals 18 residues. The CDR3 loop reads CSARAPSGGALFDGEQFF. CDR3 coding DNA: TGCAGTGCTAGAGCTCCTAGCGGGGGGGCCTTGTTTGACGGTGAGCAGTTCTTC.

This clonotype has just a few counts. The chain is built from TRBV5-1 and TRBJ2-2, with D unresolved. The germline CDR1 and CDR2 sequences are SGHRS and YFSETQ. Deletions cut 0 bases from V and 1 base from J, with 7 bases between. The CDR3 spans 15 residues. The CDR3 spells CASSLEEQNTGELFF. CDR3 nucleotides: TGCGCCAGCAGCTTGGAGGAACAGAACACCGGGGAGCTGTTTTTT.

This clonotype was observed a handful of times. The genes are TRBV2 and TRBJ2-7; D perhaps matches TRBD1 (6 bases). The germline V gene encodes CDR1 SNHLY and CDR2 FYNNEI. The V and J ends lost 3 bases and 0 bases respectively, with 12 bases between them. This CDR3 spans 15 amino acids. The DNA of the CDR3 is TGTGCCAGCAGTGATCCAAGGGGGAGCTCCTACGAGCAGTACTTC. Translation gives CASSDPRGSSYEQYF.

This clonotype was seen a handful of times. The V call is TRBV6-2 or TRBV6-3, the J call TRBJ2-3; D perhaps matches TRBD2 (6 bases). This CDR3 is built from 14 residues. Germline V gene sequence: CDR1 MNHEY, CDR2 SVGEGT. Trimming took off 2 bases at V and 2 bases at J, with 8 bases between the two ends. CDR3 amino acids: CASSYGGVTDTQYF. CDR3 in DNA: TGTGCCAGCAGTTACGGCGGGGTCACAGATACGCAGTATTTT.

The rearrangement joins TRBV7-9 to TRBJ2-1; TRBD1 might be the D (5 bases). The CDR3 length is 15 residues. CDR1 and CDR2 (germline): SEHNR, FQNEAQ (reference sequence). V lost 4 bases and J 0 bases, leaving 10 bases between the germline ends. The CDR3 DNA is TGTGCCAGCAGCTACACAGGTAGCTCCTACAATGAGCAGTTCTTC. It codes for CASSYTGSSYNEQFF. Looking up the rest from reference TRBV7-9 and TRBJ2-1 gives the full variable domain: DTGVSQNPRHKITKRGQNVTFRCDPISEHNRLYWYRQTLGQGPEFLTYFQNEAQLEKSRLLSDRFSAERPKGSFSTLEIQRTEQGDSAMYLCASSYTGSSYNEQFFGPGTRLTVL.